This T cell receptor beta chain was retrieved from a study of shared clonotypes between healthy human individuals. Study summary: Plates per donor: three CD4 naive, three CD4 memory, two CD8 naive, one CD8 memory.

The ends lost 5 bases at V and 4 bases at J; junction bases unmatched: 11. The length of the CDR3 is 16 residues. Germline V gene data show CDR1 as SGHVS and CDR2 as FNYEAQ. Selected positively for CCR7 and CD45RO-negative, naive CD8 cells excluded terminally differentiated effector memory CD45RA+ cells. An assay was performed, and its level was deep. Method: immunoSEQ multiplex PCR; TCRdb's copy keeps in-frame clones and lacks some. This table has some 2.1 million clones, roughly 95% appearing once. General observations from the study: Despite large depth, sorted-subset datasets appeared incompletely sequenced.

In its sample, this clone was seen once. Its antigen is as yet unknown. The sequence came from a young man in good health. What was sequenced was naive CD8+ T cells sorted from blood. The chain links TRBV7-6 to TRBJ2-3; TRBD2 aligns across 8 bases. In DNA, the CDR3 is TGTGCCAGCAGCCTACCGGGACTACTAGCGGCAGATACGCAGTATTTT. Translating gives CASSLPGLLAADTQYF. The whole variable domain, remainder taken from reference TRBV7-6 and TRBJ2-3, is GAGVSQSPRYKVTKRGQDVALRCDPISGHVSLYWYRQALGQGPEFLTYFNYEAQQDKSGLPNDRFSAERPEGSISTLTIQRTEQRDSAMYRCASSLPGLLAADTQYFGPGTRLTVL.